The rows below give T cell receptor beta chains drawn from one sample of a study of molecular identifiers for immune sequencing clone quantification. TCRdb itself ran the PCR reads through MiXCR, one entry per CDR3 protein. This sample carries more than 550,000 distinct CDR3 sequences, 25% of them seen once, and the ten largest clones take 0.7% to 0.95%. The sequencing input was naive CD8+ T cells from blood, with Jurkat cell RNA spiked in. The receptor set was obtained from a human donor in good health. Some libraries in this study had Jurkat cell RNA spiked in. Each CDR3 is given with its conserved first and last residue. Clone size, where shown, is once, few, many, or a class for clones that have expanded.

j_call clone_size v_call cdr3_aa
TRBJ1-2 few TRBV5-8 CASSLVRARLGGYTF
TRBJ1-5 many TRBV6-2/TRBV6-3 CASSSGVLGTDGQPQHF
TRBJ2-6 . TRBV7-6 CASSLGGGLEWSSGASVLTF
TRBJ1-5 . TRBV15 CATSRDLGMNQPQHF
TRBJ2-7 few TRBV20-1 CSADRVAGSYEQYF
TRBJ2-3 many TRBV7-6 CASSLGADSTDTQYF
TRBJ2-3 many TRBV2 CASSGLAGGPHPTDTQYF
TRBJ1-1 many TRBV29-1 CSVLYLNTEAFF
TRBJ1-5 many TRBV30 CAWSVKLGAQPQHF
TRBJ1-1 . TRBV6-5 CASSYTGTGNEAFF
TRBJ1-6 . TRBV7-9 CASSRGRTGGSYNSPLHF
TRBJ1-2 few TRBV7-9 CASSLGGTENIYGYTF
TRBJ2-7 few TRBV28 CASSFISLAGYEQYF
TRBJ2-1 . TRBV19 CVSSIGKGTGALGNLLEQFF
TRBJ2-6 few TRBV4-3 CASSPKWAGANVLTF
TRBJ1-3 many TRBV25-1 CASSDSQYTGTGNTIYF
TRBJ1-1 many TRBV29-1 CSVWTGVNTEAFF
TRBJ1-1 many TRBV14 CASSQESARAAYTEAFF
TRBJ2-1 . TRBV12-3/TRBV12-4 CASRFGGQIYYNEQFF
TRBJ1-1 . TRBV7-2 CASSSLGGGWDTEAFF
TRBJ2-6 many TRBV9 CASSGLGANVLTF
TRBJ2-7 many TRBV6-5 CASSYLRPGLSSYEQYF
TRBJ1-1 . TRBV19 CASSIEVGATEAFF
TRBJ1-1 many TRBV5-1 CASSFRDRVLTEAFF
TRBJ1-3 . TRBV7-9 CASSSGTSGNIIYF
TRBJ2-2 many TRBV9 CASSGQGISLTGELFF
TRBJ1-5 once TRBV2 CASSEALPRGNQPQHF
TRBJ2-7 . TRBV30 CAWSVWGGEQYF
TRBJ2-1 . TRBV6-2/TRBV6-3 CASGRGGPYNEQFF
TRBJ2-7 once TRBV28 CASTLLDEGNEHYF
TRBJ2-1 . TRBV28 CASSLFRANGQFF
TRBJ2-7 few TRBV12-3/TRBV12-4 CASSPTGTQYEQYF
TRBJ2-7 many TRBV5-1 CASSSLLGRDHEQYF
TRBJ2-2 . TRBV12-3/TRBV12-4 CASCEAGVWTGELFF
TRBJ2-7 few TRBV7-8 CASSFPLGFGYEQYF
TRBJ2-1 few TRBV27 CASSLLRGGPFGEQFF
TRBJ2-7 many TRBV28 CASSSPTGTGTRDPTYEQYF
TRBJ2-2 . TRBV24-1 CATSDRRTTRFTGELFF
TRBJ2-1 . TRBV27 CASTLLSSGGQNEQFF
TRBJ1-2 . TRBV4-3 CASSQDGAEADGYTF
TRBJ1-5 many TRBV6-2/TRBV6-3 CASSYKPDQPQHF
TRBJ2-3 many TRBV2 CASSSDPGLADTDTQYF
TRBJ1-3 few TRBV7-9 CASSFGQGNRWGNTIYF
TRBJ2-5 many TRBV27 CASSSAPGETQYF
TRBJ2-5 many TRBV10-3 CAISEDRGPEETQYF
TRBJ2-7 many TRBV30 CAWSVGTGSYEQYF
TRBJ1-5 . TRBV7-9 CASSSNNQPQHF
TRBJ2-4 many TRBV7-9 CASSSYLAVAKNIQYF